The 25 T cell receptor beta chains below all came from one sample that was sequenced in a study of beta chain features in type 1 diabetes. Expressed TCRB transcripts got sequenced, as all isolated RNA was reverse transcribed. Libraries were prepared by immunoSEQ multiplex PCR; TCRdb keeps only in-frame clonotypes and omits some of them. The sample carries roughly 450,000 clones, over 11% recorded once. Sequencing used naive CD4+ T cells from blood. Receptors were obtained from a man under 40 in good health.

The genes are TRBV5-4 and TRBJ2-3; D might be TRBD1 (7 bases). V gave up 2 bases and J gave up 4 bases, with 8 bases separating them. The CDR3 is 13 amino acids. Looked up from germline, CDR1 is SGHNT and CDR2 is YYREEE (reference sequence). CDR3 protein: CASSFRGADTQYF. CDR3 sequence (DNA): TGTGCCAGCAGCTTCAGGGGGGCAGATACGCAGTATTTT.

In its sample, this clone was seen a few times. V usage is TRBV19 and J usage is TRBJ2-3; D may correspond to TRBD1 or TRBD2 (5 bases each). CDR1 is LNHDA, CDR2 SQIVND, per germline (reference sequence). Trimming removed 10 bases at V and 1 base at J, with 18 bases between. The CDR3 extends over 15 amino acids. CDR3 sequence: CATSGAMVGTDTQYF. The DNA for the CDR3 is TGTGCCACTTCCGGGGCCATGGTCGGCACAGATACGCAGTATTTT.

This clone was detected only a few times. V is TRBV7-2 and J is TRBJ2-4; TRBD2 matches at 10 bases. The V and J ends lost 4 bases and 6 bases, in that order; junction bases with no gene match: 6. CDR3 length: 15 residues. CDR1 and CDR2 from the germline V gene are SGHTA and FQGNSA. The CDR3 region is CASSWASGGVNIQYF. In DNA, the CDR3 is TGTGCCAGCAGCTGGGCTAGCGGGGGCGTAAACATTCAGTACTTC.

This chain connects TRBV7-2 to TRBJ2-1; 11 positions agree with TRBD2. Germline V gene lookup returns CDR1 SGHTA and CDR2 FQGNSA. The trim removed 1 base at V and 2 bases at J, leaving 1 base unmatched. The CDR3 runs to 16 residues. The CDR3 coding sequence is TGTGCCAGCAGCTTAGGACTAGCGGGAACCTACAATGAGCAGTTCTTC. Translated: CASSLGLAGTYNEQFF.

This clone was picked up a small number of times. V usage is TRBV6-5 and J usage is TRBJ1-1; D ambiguous. Germline V gene lookup returns CDR1 MNHEY and CDR2 SVGAGI. The CDR3 has 13 amino acids. Between the trimmed V and J ends, which lost 6 bases and 1 base, there was a span of 9 bases. The CDR3 loop reads CASRLTQNTEAFF. DNA for the CDR3: TGTGCCAGCAGACTAACACAGAACACTGAAGCTTTCTTT.

This clone has just a few counts. CDR3 coding DNA: TGTGCCAGCAGTTACTCGAAAGTCACCTACGAGCAGTACGTC. Translated, it gives CASSYSKVTYEQYV. This sequence joins TRBV6-5 and TRBJ2-7; D gene unclear. The V end lost 0 bases, the J end lost 2 bases, and 8 bases lay between the germline ends. Germline CDR1 and CDR2: MNHEY and SVGAGI. This CDR3 spans 14 amino acids.

This clone was detected only a few times. The chain has TRBV11-2 and TRBJ1-2, with D uncertain. The V end was cut by 5 bases, the J end by 10 bases, with 11 bases between. CDR1 and CDR2 (germline): SGHAT, FQNNGV. The CDR3 contains 11 residues. CDR3 nucleotide sequence: TGTGCCAGCAGCCTCGGTGGTCACTACACCTTC. Encoded protein: CASSLGGHYTF. Looking up the rest from reference TRBV11-2 and TRBJ1-2 gives the full variable domain: EAGVAQSPRYKIIEKRQSVAFWCNPISGHATLYWYQQILGQGPKLLIQFQNNGVVDDSQLPKDRFSAERLKGVDSTLKIQPAKLEDSAVYLCASSLGGHYTFGSGTRLTVV.

In its sample, this clone was seen a few times. The rearrangement links TRBV30 to TRBJ2-4; 9 bases are a match to TRBD2. This CDR3 has 12 amino acids. After removal of 3 bases from V and 11 bases from J, the junction contained 5 bases not matched to a gene. Looked up from germline, CDR1 is GTSNPN and CDR2 is SVGIG (reference sequence). CDR3 in amino acids: CAWRREGPVQYF. DNA for the CDR3: TGTGCCTGGAGGCGGGAGGGCCCGGTTCAGTACTTC.

Remarks on this clone: The identical CDR3 is also encoded by other nucleotide sequences in the sample. The gene calls are TRBV9 and TRBJ2-7; TRBD1 agrees at 7 bases. With V trimmed by 2 bases and J by 3 bases, 2 bases remained unmatched. Germline lookup yields CDR1 SGDLS and CDR2 YYNGEE. This CDR3 region has 13 residues. The CDR3 protein is CASSVSGGYEQYF. The DNA of the CDR3 is TGTGCCAGCAGCGTGTCAGGGGGCTACGAGCAGTACTTC.

In its sample, this clone was seen many times. The chain uses TRBV7-2 and TRBJ2-7; a weak D match, TRBD2 (6 bases). From germline, CDR1 is SGHTA and CDR2 FQGNSA. The CDR3 has 14 amino acids. Between the trimmed V and J ends, which lost 4 bases and 3 bases, there was a span of 13 bases. CDR3 coding DNA: TGTGCCAGCAGCTCCGGGACTGCTGGCTACGAGCAGTACTTC. It is translated as CASSSGTAGYEQYF.

This clone was observed a few times. The CDR3 sequence: CASSLGDVTSYEQYF. CDR3 bases: TGCGCCAGCAGCTTGGGGGACGTAACATCCTACGAGCAGTACTTC. The chain uses TRBV5-1 and TRBJ2-7, with D perhaps being TRBD1 or TRBD2 (5 bases each). Germline CDR1 SGHRS, CDR2 YFSETQ. V was shortened by 0 bases and J by 1 base, with 11 bases between the two germline ends. The CDR3 is 15 residues long.

The chain employs TRBV10-3 and TRBJ2-3; weak D call: TRBD1 (6 bases). V was shortened by 6 bases and J by 0 bases, with 16 bases between the two germline ends. The CDR3 totals 16 residues. From germline, CDR1 is ENHRY and CDR2 SYGVKD. The DNA for the CDR3 is TGTGCCATCAGGAATGCCAGGGGTGGGAGCACAGATACGCAGTATTTT. It is translated as CAIRNARGGSTDTQYF.

V gene TRBV30 combines with J gene TRBJ2-3, with TRBD2 as a possible D gene (6 bases). In germline, CDR1 is GTSNPN, CDR2 SVGIG (reference sequence). Trimming took off 2 bases at V and 1 base at J, with 13 bases between the two ends. The CDR3 spans 15 residues. CDR3 loop: CAWSFMTRGTDTQYF. The CDR3 DNA follows: TGTGCCTGGAGTTTCATGACTAGAGGCACAGATACGCAGTATTTT.

The V gene is TRBV7-9, the J gene TRBJ2-1; 10 positions match TRBD2. Germline V lookup: CDR1 SEHNR, CDR2 FQNEAQ (reference sequence). This CDR3 comprises 16 residues. V lost 3 bases and J lost 4; bases outside the gene matches: 6. CDR3 loop: CASSFSLAGAYNEQFF. DNA for the CDR3: TGTGCCAGCAGCTTTTCCCTAGCGGGAGCGTACAATGAGCAGTTCTTC.

The chain combines TRBV5-6 with TRBJ2-7, with TRBD2 matching over 13 bases. The CDR3 runs to 13 residues. Trimming cost V 4 bases and J 6 bases; bases outside gene matches: 1. Germline V gene sequence: CDR1 SGHDT, CDR2 YYEEEE. In nucleotides, the CDR3 is TGTGCCAGCAGCCGACTAGCGGGAGGCGAGCAGTACTTC. Translation: CASSRLAGGEQYF. The entire variable domain, with the rest obtained from reference TRBV5-6 and TRBJ2-7, is as follows: DAGVTQSPTHLIKTRGQQVTLRCSPKSGHDTVSWYQQALGQGPQFIFQYYEEEERQRGNFPDRFSGHQFPNYSSELNVNALLLGDSALYLCASSRLAGGEQYFGPGTRLTVT.

The chain links TRBV18 to TRBJ1-2, with D perhaps TRBD1 (6 bases). The ends were cut back, 6 bases at V and 6 bases at J, with 17 bases in the middle. CDR3 length equals 14 residues. Germline V gene data show CDR1 as KGHSH and CDR2 as LQKENI. In nucleotides, the CDR3 is TGTGCCAGCTCCCTCAACCAGGGGCAGAATGGCTACACCTTC. Its protein product is CASSLNQGQNGYTF.

This chain links TRBV9 with TRBJ2-5; TRBD2 matches 8 bases. This CDR3 has 15 amino acids. J was trimmed by 2 bases and V by 2 bases; bases with no gene match: 5. Germline V lookup: CDR1 SGDLS, CDR2 YYNGEE. CDR3 region: CASSVLAGTQETQYF. The CDR3 coding sequence is TGTGCCAGCAGCGTCTTAGCGGGGACACAAGAGACCCAGTACTTC.

The gene calls are TRBV28 and TRBJ2-7; D could derive from TRBD1 or TRBD2 (5 bases each). Germline-derived CDR1 and CDR2 are MDHEN and SYDVKM. Trimming took off 5 bases at V and 6 bases at J, with 14 bases between the two ends. CDR3 length: 13 amino acids. CDR3 in amino acids: CASSPGRHLEQYV. The CDR3 DNA sequence: TGTGCCAGCAGTCCGGGACGTCACCTCGAGCAGTACGTC.

The chain joins TRBV6-6 to TRBJ2-7; D might be TRBD1 or TRBD2, each matching 5 bases. Germline values: CDR1 MNHNY, CDR2 SVGAGI (reference sequence). This CDR3 has 14 residues. V gave up 4 bases and J gave up 6 bases, with 16 bases separating them. CDR3 coding DNA: TGTGCCAGCAGTTGGGGACCTGATGGGAGCGAGCAGTACGTC. This codes for CASSWGPDGSEQYV.

This chain joins TRBV5-4 and TRBJ2-5; 7 bases match TRBD1. Germline V gene lookup returns CDR1 SGHNT and CDR2 YYREEE (reference sequence). CDR3 length equals 15 residues. Losses at the gene ends were 0 bases for V and 5 bases for J; bases not matched to a gene: 7. The CDR3 nucleotides are TGTGCCAGCAGCTTGGGACAGGGAGTCGGGGAGACCCAGTACTTC. Its translation: CASSLGQGVGETQYF.

This clone was seen only a few times. The J gene is TRBJ2-1, the V gene TRBV10-3; 14 bases match TRBD2. The V and J ends lost 2 bases and 8 bases, in that order; junction bases with no gene match: 2. Germline CDR1 ENHRY, CDR2 SYGVKD. The CDR3 has 15 amino acids. This chain's CDR3 is CAISEGLAGGHEQFF. The CDR3, as DNA: TGTGCCATCAGTGAGGGACTAGCGGGGGGTCATGAGCAGTTCTTC.

The table lists this clone with a few counts. The chain uses TRBV4-3 and TRBJ2-5; D may be TRBD1 (5 bases). The ends were cut back, 3 bases at V and 2 bases at J, with 19 bases in the middle. The CDR3 totals 17 residues. Germline loops: CDR1 LGHNA, CDR2 YSLEER. CDR3 protein: CASSQAGHPDLQETQYF. CDR3 bases: TGCGCCAGCAGCCAGGCTGGACACCCGGACCTGCAAGAGACCCAGTACTTC.

The chain couples TRBV30 to TRBJ1-3, with a weak D call TRBD1 (5 bases). Germline values: CDR1 GTSNPN, CDR2 SVGIG (reference sequence). Trimming removed 0 bases at V and 2 bases at J, with 14 bases between. The CDR3 has 16 amino acids. CDR3 nucleotide sequence: TGTGCCTGGAGTGTACGGGCAGGGAGTACTGGAAACACCATATATTTT. Translating gives CAWSVRAGSTGNTIYF.

The chain couples TRBV2 to TRBJ2-7; the D is unclear. V was pared by 0 bases and J by 4 bases, with 4 bases between. CDR1 and CDR2 (germline): SNHLY, FYNNEI. The CDR3 runs to 12 residues. CDR3 nucleotide sequence: TGTGCCAGCAGTGAAGCCAGATACGAGCAGTACTTC. This sequence encodes CASSEARYEQYF.

The CDR3 nucleotides are TGCGCCAGCAGCCAAGCGACTAGCGGGCCCCCCCGGCCGCAGTATTTT. Residues: CASSQATSGPPRPQYF. V is TRBV4-3 and J is TRBJ2-3; 10 bases match TRBD2. The junction had 11 bases not matched to a gene; V was cut back by 1 base and J by 10 bases. This CDR3 spans 16 amino acids. Germline V gene sequence: CDR1 LGHNA, CDR2 YSLEER.